Listed below are T cell receptor beta chains from one sample, sequenced in a study of Graves' ophthalmopathy and Graves' hyperthyroidism. MiXCR, run by TCRdb on the multiplex PCR reads, gives a single entry per CDR3 protein. The sample holds roughly 350,000 distinct CDR3 sequences, approximately 17% seen once. The sequencing sample was made of peripheral blood. The receptors derive from an adult woman with stable Graves' hyperthyroidism. Each CDR3 is given with its conserved first and last residue.

CDR3aa	j_gene	v_gene
CASSELTTYVEQYF	TRBJ2-7	TRBV5-5
CASSYSRTPYEQYF	TRBJ2-7	TRBV6-5
CASRWGLAGGYTGELFF	TRBJ2-2	TRBV7-2
CSARGTSGGLAKNIQYF	TRBJ2-4	TRBV20-1
CASSGYSGSGYEQYF	TRBJ2-7	TRBV2
CASSLAPTGTRNSPLHF	TRBJ1-6	TRBV5-6
CASSYTGFGYTF	TRBJ1-2	TRBV3-1
CASSFDTMETQYF	TRBJ2-5	TRBV6-5
CASSPSGTGGVYEQYF	TRBJ2-7	TRBV19
CASSFVGVRHEQYF	TRBJ2-7	TRBV28
CASSNLAGGYEQYF	TRBJ2-7	TRBV4-2
CASSYGLAGGSSGDLFF	TRBJ2-2	TRBV11-2
CASSLGSGGFYEQYF	TRBJ2-7	TRBV7-9
CASRYDRTYYGYTF	TRBJ1-2	TRBV6-2/TRBV6-3
CASIPGGRGRGEQYF	TRBJ2-7	TRBV28
CASSIRAKNIQYF	TRBJ2-4	TRBV19
CASSTTTFFGELFF	TRBJ2-2	TRBV18
CASSPRVSGGIYNEQFF	TRBJ2-1	TRBV28
CASSLQVAYEQYF	TRBJ2-7	TRBV28
CASRSTGINYGYTF	TRBJ1-2	TRBV2
CASSRGLAGPETQYF	TRBJ2-5	TRBV12-3/TRBV12-4
CASRAIAGTVYEQYF	TRBJ2-7	TRBV5-1
CASSPGRVNTEAFF	TRBJ1-1	TRBV4-3
CASGLDQPTGKLDTALSTQYF	TRBJ2-5	TRBV12-5
CASSDRTGKVSYEQYF	TRBJ2-7	TRBV6-1
CASKGDSTKYEQYF	TRBJ2-7	TRBV5-1
CASSAWTGGIHEQYF	TRBJ2-7	TRBV27
CATRDDSTDEQYF	TRBJ2-7	TRBV10-3
CASSYGLAGGSYEQYF	TRBJ2-7	TRBV6-5
CASSVRGGTGAAYEQYF	TRBJ2-7	TRBV6-1
CASSPEGQGTEAFF	TRBJ1-1	TRBV11-2
CASSPQSTETQYF	TRBJ2-5	TRBV18
CASSRSTDTIYF	TRBJ1-3	TRBV6-1
CAWTQGGQVIEAFF	TRBJ1-1	TRBV30
CASSQDDRVAFYGYTF	TRBJ1-2	TRBV5-6
CSALCGGKDSNQPQHF	TRBJ1-5	TRBV29-1
CASSPSRGLGETQYF	TRBJ2-5	TRBV28
CAISELGAAYEQYF	TRBJ2-7	TRBV10-3
CASSQLAGGIFLGETQYF	TRBJ2-5	TRBV4-2
CASSRPGTSGTGELFF	TRBJ2-2	TRBV4-1
CASSLSSGRGYEQYF	TRBJ2-7	TRBV12-3/TRBV12-4
CASSFGGISYEQYF	TRBJ2-7	TRBV13
CASSGRDISSYEQYF	TRBJ2-7	TRBV28
CASSLAERYEQYF	TRBJ2-7	TRBV7-9
CASSPRKGGYGYTF	TRBJ1-2	TRBV6-4
CAATGRGDTEAFF	TRBJ1-1	TRBV6-5
CASSQDVTGETEAFF	TRBJ1-1	TRBV4-1
CASSPGRFYEQYF	TRBJ2-7	TRBV28
CASSLGGAKAFF	TRBJ1-1	TRBV12-3/TRBV12-4
CASSPPSGWGQPQHF	TRBJ1-5	TRBV12-3/TRBV12-4
CASTPAEAGAQPQHF	TRBJ1-5	TRBV19
CASSTRSLGYEQYF	TRBJ2-7	TRBV19
CASSLSRGLRTEAFF	TRBJ1-1	TRBV28
CASSYPGTAETQYF	TRBJ2-5	TRBV7-8
CASQQGGTEAFF	TRBJ1-1	TRBV28
CASSYGRARYEQYF	TRBJ2-7	TRBV6-5
CASSLLGGRETQYF	TRBJ2-5	TRBV7-9